The 29 T cell receptor beta chains presented below share a single source sample, sequenced in a study of blood T cell repertoires in COVID-19 (dated by TCRdb to the early 2020s). Receptors were amplified or captured by the immunoSEQ multiplex PCR assay. This immuneACCESS table, as held by TCRdb, lists in-frame sequences with V and J called but not all clones. Of the missing ones, under half trace to an unresolved V gene in checked studies; the others have no known cause. Recorded for this sample are approximately 260,000 clones; over 85% of them occurred a single time. Together, the top ten hold approximately 1.8% of the sample. The material sequenced was PBMCs or T cells enriched from blood (not recorded which). The receptors shown here come from a woman aged 55 to 70 who had recovered from COVID-19.

The chain uses TRBV2 and TRBJ2-1, with 7 bases aligning to TRBD1. The germline CDR1 and CDR2 sequences are SNHLY and FYNNEI. The CDR3 has 12 residues. Trimming at V came to 8 bases and at J to 4 bases, leaving 2 bases not matched to a gene. In nucleotides, the CDR3 is TGTGCCAGCGGGGACAGTTACAATGAGCAGTTCTTC. Amino acid sequence: CASGDSYNEQFF. The whole variable domain, remainder taken from reference TRBV2 and TRBJ2-1, is EPEVTQTPSHQVTQMGQEVILRCVPISNHLYFYWYRQILGQKVEFLVSFYNNEISEKSEIFDDQFSVERPDGSNFTLKIRSTKLEDSAMYFCASGDSYNEQFFGPGTRLTVL.

This chain connects TRBV2 to TRBJ2-5; 8 bases are shared with TRBD1. There are 15 residues in the CDR3. CDR1 is SNHLY and CDR2 is FYNNEI in the germline V gene. J gave up 4 bases and V 6 bases, and 10 bases lay outside the gene matches. CDR3 coding DNA: TGTGCCAGCAGGCGCTCCGGGACAGGTGGAGAGACCCAGTACTTC. It specifies CASRRSGTGGETQYF. The full variable domain, completed using reference TRBV2 and TRBJ2-5, is EPEVTQTPSHQVTQMGQEVILRCVPISNHLYFYWYRQILGQKVEFLVSFYNNEISEKSEIFDDQFSVERPDGSNFTLKIRSTKLEDSAMYFCASRRSGTGGETQYFGPGTRLLVL.

The chain couples TRBV20-1 to TRBJ2-2, with 10 positions matching TRBD1. V shed 3 bases, J shed 7 bases, and the junction held 5 bases outside the gene matches. Germline CDR1 DFQATT, CDR2 SNEGSKA (reference sequence). This CDR3 is built from 14 residues. CDR3 coding DNA: TGCAGTGCTAGTCGACAGGGGGCGGACGGGGAGCTGTTTTTT. It encodes CSASRQGADGELFF.

The chain has TRBV19 and TRBJ1-2; the match to TRBD1 covers 11 bases. The CDR3 sequence is 15 residues long. The germline gives CDR1 LNHDA, CDR2 SQIVND (reference sequence). V gave up 7 bases and J gave up 5 bases; unmatched junction bases: 9. The CDR3 sequence: CASIPADRGQYGYTF. CDR3 nucleotides: TGTGCCAGTATTCCCGCGGACAGGGGGCAATATGGCTACACCTTC.

V and J are TRBV5-1 and TRBJ2-5, with 13 nucleotides matching TRBD2. J gave up 7 bases and V 0 bases, and 6 bases lay outside the gene matches. Germline V lookup: CDR1 SGHRS, CDR2 YFSETQ. The CDR3 contains 16 residues. DNA for the CDR3: TGCGCCAGCAGCTTGGATACTAGCGGGGGGGCGGGGACCCAGTACTTC. Translation gives CASSLDTSGGAGTQYF. The whole variable domain, filled in from reference TRBV5-1 and TRBJ2-5, reads KAGVTQTPRYLIKTRGQQVTLSCSPISGHRSVSWYQQTPGQGLQFLFEYFSETQRNKGNFPGRFSGRQFSNSRSEMNVSTLELGDSALYLCASSLDTSGGAGTQYFGPGTRLLVL.

The CDR3 DNA is TGCAGCGCCGACCCCGGGACTAGCGGGAGGGACGAGCAGTACTTC. Protein product: CSADPGTSGRDEQYF. The rearrangement joins TRBV29-1 to TRBJ2-7, with 16 bases aligning to TRBD2. CDR1 is SQVTM and CDR2 is ANQGSEA in the germline V gene. The CDR3 runs 15 residues. The trim removed 7 bases at V and 5 bases at J, leaving 8 bases unmatched.

V gene TRBV4-2 combines with J gene TRBJ2-7; 8 positions agree with TRBD1. Per the germline V gene, CDR1 is LGHNA and CDR2 is YNFKEQ. CDR3 length: 15 residues. Trimming took 4 bases from V and 6 from J; bases not matched to a gene: 11. The CDR3 sequence: CASSLGGQGAGEQYF. The CDR3 coding sequence is TGTGCCAGCAGCCTGGGCGGGCAGGGGGCGGGCGAGCAGTACTTC.

This clone was observed once. V gene TRBV30 combines with J gene TRBJ2-4, with 7 nucleotides matching TRBD2. V lost 1 base to trimming and J lost 9 bases; unmatched junction nucleotides: 6. In germline, CDR1 is GTSNPN, CDR2 SVGIG (reference sequence). CDR3 length: 13 amino acids. DNA of the CDR3: TGTGCCTGGAGTGGCCTCCCGGGGGGCATTCAGTACTTC. It yields the protein CAWSGLPGGIQYF.

V usage is TRBV6-5 and J usage is TRBJ2-7, with 7 bases fitting TRBD1. The CDR3 contains 14 residues. Germline trimming cut 5 bases from V and 2 bases from J; bases unmatched to any gene: 6. CDR1 MNHEY and CDR2 SVGAGI come from the germline V gene. The CDR3 protein is CASSIPGQPYEQYF. CDR3 in DNA: TGTGCCAGCAGTATACCGGGACAGCCCTACGAGCAGTACTTC.

This chain joins TRBV19 and TRBJ2-7, with D perhaps matching TRBD1 (5 bases). The germline V gene encodes CDR1 LNHDA and CDR2 SQIVND (reference sequence). The CDR3 loop spans 15 amino acids. V was clipped by 3 bases and J by 0 bases, with 12 bases between them. CDR3 sequence reads: CASSMSGLSSYEQYF. As DNA, the CDR3 is TGTGCCAGTAGTATGTCAGGGCTATCCTCCTACGAGCAGTACTTC.

V is TRBV24-1 and J is TRBJ1-2; D remains ambiguous. Germline CDR1 is KGHDR and CDR2 is SFDVKD. V gave up 6 bases and J gave up 5 bases, with 9 bases separating them. The CDR3 has 12 amino acids. The CDR3 sequence: CATSSQRYGYTF. The DNA of the CDR3 is TGTGCCACCAGTTCACAGCGGTATGGCTACACCTTC.

The chain links TRBV11-3 to TRBJ2-1, with 15 bases identical to TRBD2. Germline loops: CDR1 SGHNT, CDR2 YENEEA. The CDR3 is 16 residues long. V gave up 5 bases and J gave up 15 bases; unmatched junction bases: 14. In DNA form, the CDR3 reads TGTGCCAGCAGCCCAAAACTGGGACTAGCGGGAGGTTTAGGGTTCTTC. Encoded protein: CASSPKLGLAGGLGFF.

CDR3 in DNA: TGTGCCAGCAGCTACTGGGGTCAGGGGGTGGTAACTGAAGCTTTCTTT. Protein: CASSYWGQGVVTEAFF. This chain links TRBV5-6 with TRBJ1-1; 7 nucleotides line up with TRBD1. V was clipped by 3 bases and J by 5 bases; unmatched bases: 13. Looked up from germline, CDR1 is SGHDT and CDR2 is YYEEEE. The CDR3 is 16 residues long.

The chain carries TRBV30 and TRBJ2-1, with TRBD2 matching over 13 bases. CDR1 GTSNPN and CDR2 SVGIG come from the germline V gene (reference sequence). After removal of 5 bases from V and 9 bases from J, the junction contained 7 bases not matched to a gene. This CDR3 has 14 amino acids. The CDR3 here is CAWLGLAGVGEQFF. The CDR3 nucleotides read TGTGCCTGGCTCGGACTAGCGGGAGTCGGTGAGCAGTTCTTC.

The chain is built from TRBV10-3 and TRBJ2-7; 9 bases are shared with TRBD2. Germline V lookup: CDR1 ENHRY, CDR2 SYGVKD. Losses at the gene ends were 6 bases for V and 0 bases for J; bases not matched to a gene: 6. There are 15 residues in the CDR3. Here the CDR3 DNA reads TGTGCCATCAGCCAGACTAGCGGAAGCTCCTACGAGCAGTACTTC. Amino acid sequence: CAISQTSGSSYEQYF.

This chain links TRBV4-2 with TRBJ2-2; D call uncertain. The CDR3 totals 17 residues. Trimming took off 1 base at V and 0 bases at J, with 12 bases between the two ends. CDR1 is LGHNA, CDR2 YNFKEQ, per germline. The CDR3 nucleotides are TGTGCCAGCAGCCAAGGGCGCGACGGAGCGAACACCGGGGAGCTGTTTTTT. Its translation: CASSQGRDGANTGELFF.

The chain employs TRBV5-1 and TRBJ2-7, with D perhaps TRBD2 (5 bases). The CDR3 extends over 15 amino acids. Germline V gives CDR1 SGHRS, CDR2 YFSETQ. V lost 4 bases and J lost 5, with 19 bases in between. CDR3 in DNA: TGCGCCAGCAGCAGGTGGCGGGCCCAGGCGGACGAGCAGTACTTC. Its translation is CASSRWRAQADEQYF.

This chain links TRBV5-8 with TRBJ2-7; TRBD1 matches at 9 bases. The V and J ends lost 1 base and 4 bases, in that order; junction bases with no gene match: 3. The germline gives CDR1 SGHTS, CDR2 YDEGEE. CDR3 length equals 14 residues. In DNA form, the CDR3 reads TGTGCCAGCAGCTTGATGGGACAGGGTTACGAGCAGTACTTC. Encoded protein: CASSLMGQGYEQYF.

The genes are TRBV7-6 and TRBJ1-2, with 8 bases aligning to TRBD1. Germline V gene data show CDR1 as SGHVS and CDR2 as FNYEAQ. This CDR3 comprises 15 residues. V gave up 5 bases and J gave up 5 bases; unmatched junction bases: 10. The CDR3 spells CASSTSVQGEYGYTF. Here the CDR3 DNA reads TGTGCCAGCAGCACCTCGGTACAGGGGGAATATGGCTACACCTTC.

The V gene is TRBV23-1, the J gene TRBJ1-6; the D gene is possibly TRBD1 (5 bases). TRBV23-1 is given ORF status, its function remaining uncertain. The CDR3 has 15 residues. Trimming shortened V by 0 bases and J by 10 bases, and 13 bases separated the two germline ends. The chain's CDR3 is CASSQSGTGGSPLHF. The CDR3 DNA sequence: TGCGCCAGCAGTCAATCCGGAACGGGGGGATCACCCCTCCACTTT.

This clone appeared a single time. This sequence joins TRBV19 and TRBJ1-6; no clear D gene. V lost 3 bases, J lost 8 bases, and 11 bases lay in between. CDR1 and CDR2 (germline): LNHDA, SQIVND (reference sequence). CDR3 length equals 14 residues. Written as DNA, the CDR3 is TGTGCCAGTAGTATCAGCGTCCTTGATTCACCCCTCCACTTT. Amino acid sequence: CASSISVLDSPLHF. Full variable domain (remainder filled in from reference TRBV19 and TRBJ1-6): DGGITQSPKYLFRKEGQNVTLSCEQNLNHDAMYWYRQDPGQGLRLIYYSQIVNDFQKGDIAEGYSVSREKKESFPLTVTSAQKNPTAFYLCASSISVLDSPLHFGNGTRLTVT.

The rearrangement joins TRBV5-4 to TRBJ2-1, with 8 bases that match TRBD1. Germline-derived CDR1 and CDR2 are SGHNT and YYREEE (reference sequence). The CDR3 spans 15 residues. After removal of 3 bases from V and 7 bases from J, the junction contained 9 bases not matched to a gene. The chain's CDR3 is CASSSKDRDLNEQFF. The CDR3, as DNA: TGTGCCAGCAGCTCCAAGGACAGGGACCTAAATGAGCAGTTCTTC.

This chain joins TRBV28 and TRBJ1-1; D gene unclear. The CDR3 contains 12 residues. The V and J ends lost 7 bases and 8 bases respectively, with 14 bases between them. Per the germline V gene, CDR1 is MDHEN and CDR2 is SYDVKM. The CDR3 nucleotides are TGTGCCAGCACCCTAATTCCCGGGGAAGCTTTCTTT. This encodes CASTLIPGEAFF.

The chain employs TRBV28 and TRBJ2-1, with a weak D call TRBD1 (7 bases). Trimming stripped 5 bases from V and 9 bases from J, with 20 bases between. Germline-derived CDR1 and CDR2 are MDHEN and SYDVKM. The CDR3 runs to 15 residues. The CDR3 DNA reads TGTGCCAGCAGTACCGGGACAGTTGCCGGGGGTGAGCAGTTCTTC. Translating gives CASSTGTVAGGEQFF.

The V and J genes are TRBV29-1 and TRBJ1-1, with unresolved D. Trimming removed 5 bases from V and 1 base from J, with 11 bases in between. The germline gives CDR1 SQVTM, CDR2 ANQGSEA. The CDR3 spans 13 residues. CDR3 in DNA: TGCAGCGTTTCCCCCAGCGCGAACACTGAAGCTTTCTTT. It codes for CSVSPSANTEAFF.

V and J are TRBV15 and TRBJ1-1; the D gene is possibly TRBD1 (6 bases). CDR1 is LNHNV and CDR2 is YYDKDF in the germline V gene (reference sequence). This CDR3 is 16 amino acids long. The germline V and J ends were trimmed by 0 bases and 1 base, with 12 bases remaining between them. CDR3 sequence: CATSRDSGQKNTEAFF. DNA of the CDR3: TGTGCCACCAGCAGAGATTCTGGACAGAAGAACACTGAAGCTTTCTTT. The whole variable domain, remainder taken from reference TRBV15 and TRBJ1-1, is DAMVIQNPRYQVTQFGKPVTLSCSQTLNHNVMYWYQQKSSQAPKLLFHYYDKDFNNEADTPDNFQSRRPNTSFCFLDIRSPGLGDTAMYLCATSRDSGQKNTEAFFGQGTRLTVV.

The chain joins TRBV28 to TRBJ1-1; no firm D call. V gave up 5 bases and J gave up 1 base, with 8 bases separating them. The length of the CDR3 is 13 residues. Germline V gives CDR1 MDHEN, CDR2 SYDVKM. DNA of the CDR3: TGTGCCAGCAGTCCCCTTTGGAACACTGAAGCTTTCTTT. Translating it yields CASSPLWNTEAFF.

The V call is TRBV5-4, the J call TRBJ2-3; the match to TRBD1 covers 7 bases. Germline values: CDR1 SGHNT, CDR2 YYREEE (reference sequence). J was trimmed by 6 bases and V by 0 bases; bases with no gene match: 7. The CDR3 has 15 amino acids. Here the CDR3 DNA reads TGTGCCAGCAGCTTGGGGGGACAGAGCCCGGATACGCAGTATTTT. It encodes CASSLGGQSPDTQYF.

This chain links TRBV10-3 with TRBJ1-1, with D unresolved. The germline V gene has CDR1 ENHRY and CDR2 SYGVKD. The V end lost 10 bases, the J end lost 4 bases, and 25 bases lay between the germline ends. This CDR3 has 16 residues. The CDR3 is CATRPDNPTAITEAFF. In DNA, the CDR3 is TGTGCCACCAGGCCCGACAACCCAACGGCAATCACTGAAGCTTTCTTT.